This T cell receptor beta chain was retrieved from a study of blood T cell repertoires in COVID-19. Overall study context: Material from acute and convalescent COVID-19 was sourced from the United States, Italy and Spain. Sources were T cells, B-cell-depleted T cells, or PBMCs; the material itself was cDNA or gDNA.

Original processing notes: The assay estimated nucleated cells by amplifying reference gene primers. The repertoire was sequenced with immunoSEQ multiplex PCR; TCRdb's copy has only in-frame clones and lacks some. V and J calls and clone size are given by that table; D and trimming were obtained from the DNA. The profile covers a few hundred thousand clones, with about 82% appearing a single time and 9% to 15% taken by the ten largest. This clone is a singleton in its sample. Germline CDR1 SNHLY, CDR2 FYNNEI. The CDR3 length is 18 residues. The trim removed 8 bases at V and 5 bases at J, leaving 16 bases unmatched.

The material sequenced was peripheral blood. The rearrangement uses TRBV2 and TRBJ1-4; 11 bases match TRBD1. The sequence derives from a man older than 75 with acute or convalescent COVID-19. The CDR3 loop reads CASSWDRGAHQLNEKLFF. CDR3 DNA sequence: TGTGCCAGCTCCTGGGACAGGGGGGCTCACCAGTTGAATGAAAAACTGTTTTTT. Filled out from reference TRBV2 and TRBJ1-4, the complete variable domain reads EPEVTQTPSHQVTQMGQEVILRCVPISNHLYFYWYRQILGQKVEFLVSFYNNEISEKSEIFDDQFSVERPDGSNFTLKIRSTKLEDSAMYFCASSWDRGAHQLNEKLFFGSGTQLSVL.